This T cell receptor beta chain was found in a study of human T cells and chemical hapten exposure. This clonotype was seen at least ten times. The antigen is unknown. Overall study findings and caveats: Clustering by CDR3 similarity yielded significantly more large clusters from expanded TCRs than controls.

Time point specified: pre-sensitization, week 0. The treatment denotes: therapeutic diphenylcyclopropenone sensitization with weekly scalp DPC. Blood, whole and unfractionated, served as the source for total RNA extraction. Each CDR3 protein gets one entry after TCRdb re-called the RACE reads with MiXCR. Of around 33,000 distinct CDR3 sequences in the sample, more than 10% were seen once. Sequencing used whole blood, obtained in connection with sensitization to the hapten diphenylcyclopropenone (DPC). The receptor comes from a woman between 35 and 50 years old with alopecia areata. Some clones in this sample may be carry-over from other donors' samples.

In DNA, the CDR3 is TGTGCCAGCAGTGACAGGGCAAACACAGATACGCAGTATTTT. Translation gives CASSDRANTDTQYF. This chain uses TRBV12-3 or TRBV12-4 with TRBJ2-3; 7 bases map to TRBD1. The J segment lost 2 bases and the V segment lost 5 bases, leaving 4 bases of the junction unmatched. This CDR3 has 14 residues.